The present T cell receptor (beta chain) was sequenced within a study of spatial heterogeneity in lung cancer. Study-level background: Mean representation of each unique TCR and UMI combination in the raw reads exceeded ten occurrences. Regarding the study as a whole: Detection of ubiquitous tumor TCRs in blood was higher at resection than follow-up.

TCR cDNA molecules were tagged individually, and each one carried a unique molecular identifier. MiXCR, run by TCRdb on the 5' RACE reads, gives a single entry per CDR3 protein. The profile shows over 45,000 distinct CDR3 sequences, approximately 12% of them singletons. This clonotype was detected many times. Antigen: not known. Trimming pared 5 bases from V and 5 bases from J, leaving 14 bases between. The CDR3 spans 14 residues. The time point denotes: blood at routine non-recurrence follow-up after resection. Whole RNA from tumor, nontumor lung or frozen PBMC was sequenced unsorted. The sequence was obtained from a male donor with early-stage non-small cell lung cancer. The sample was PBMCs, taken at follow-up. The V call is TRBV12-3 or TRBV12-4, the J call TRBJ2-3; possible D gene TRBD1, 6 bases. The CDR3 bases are TGTGCCAGCAGTCCACCCCAGGGGTTAGATACGCAGTATTTT. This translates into CASSPPQGLDTQYF.